This is a list of T cell receptor beta chains from one sample in a study of blood T cell repertoires in COVID-19. Method: immunoSEQ multiplex PCR; TCRdb's copy keeps in-frame clones and lacks some. The table has 100,000 to 150,000 clones, more than 70% seen once; the top ten hold more than 1.4%. The sequenced sample consisted of peripheral blood. These TCRs come from a man between 60 and 75 years old with acute or convalescent COVID-19. The CDR3 runs from the conserved cysteine through the conserved F or W. Fields, in order: J gene, D gene, clone size, V gene, CDR3 DNA, CDR3 protein. D genes are given only for firm matches. A row's size may be missing; if present it is once, few, many or a size class.

j_gene: TRBJ1-1
d_gene: -
abundance: -
v_gene: TRBV12-3/TRBV12-4
CDR3nt: TGTGCCAGCCAGGTTCACACTGAAGCTTTCTTT
CDR3aa: CASQVHTEAFF

j_gene: TRBJ1-2
d_gene: -
abundance: -
v_gene: TRBV5-1
CDR3nt: TGCGCCAGCAGCTCCGAGGCAACCGGCGTATATGGCTACACCTTC
CDR3aa: CASSSEATGVYGYTF

j_gene: TRBJ1-4
d_gene: -
abundance: -
v_gene: TRBV18
CDR3nt: TGTGCCAGCTCACTCGACCTCGGGGAAAAACTGTTTTTT
CDR3aa: CASSLDLGEKLFF

j_gene: TRBJ2-7
d_gene: -
abundance: -
v_gene: TRBV5-4
CDR3nt: TGTGCCAGCAGTCAGGAGGGTACCTACGAGCAGTACTTC
CDR3aa: CASSQEGTYEQYF

j_gene: TRBJ2-3
d_gene: TRBD1
abundance: -
v_gene: TRBV12-3/TRBV12-4
CDR3nt: TGTGCCAGTACGGGACAGGGGACAGATACGCAGTATTTT
CDR3aa: CASTGQGTDTQYF

j_gene: TRBJ1-2
d_gene: TRBD1
abundance: -
v_gene: TRBV7-8
CDR3nt: TGTGCCAGCACCCTAGGGGGGGGACAGGCCGTCTATGGCTACACCTTC
CDR3aa: CASTLGGGQAVYGYTF

j_gene: TRBJ2-1
d_gene: TRBD2
abundance: -
v_gene: TRBV11-2
CDR3nt: TGTGCCAGCAGCCCACTAGCGGAATACTACAATGAGCAGTTCTTC
CDR3aa: CASSPLAEYYNEQFF

j_gene: TRBJ2-1
d_gene: TRBD1
abundance: -
v_gene: TRBV7-9
CDR3nt: TGTGCCAGCAGGGGGGACAGGGGCTCCAATGAGCAGTTCTTC
CDR3aa: CASRGDRGSNEQFF

j_gene: TRBJ1-1
d_gene: TRBD1
abundance: -
v_gene: TRBV5-1
CDR3nt: TGCGCCAGCAGTACAGGGGTGAACACTGAAGCTTTCTTT
CDR3aa: CASSTGVNTEAFF

j_gene: TRBJ1-2
d_gene: -
abundance: -
v_gene: TRBV5-1
CDR3nt: TGCGCCAGCAGCCGGAACGACAGTCCTAACTATGGCTACACCTTC
CDR3aa: CASSRNDSPNYGYTF

j_gene: TRBJ2-6
d_gene: -
abundance: -
v_gene: TRBV12-5
CDR3nt: TGTGCTTGCCGAGCCTCTGGGGCCAACGTCCTGACTTTC
CDR3aa: CACRASGANVLTF

j_gene: TRBJ2-7
d_gene: TRBD2
abundance: -
v_gene: TRBV28
CDR3nt: TGTGCCAGTTCTTCCTGGACTAGCGGGGCCTACGAGCAGTACTTC
CDR3aa: CASSSWTSGAYEQYF

j_gene: TRBJ2-3
d_gene: -
abundance: -
v_gene: TRBV10-3
CDR3nt: TGTGCCATCAGTGAGGCGTTGGGCACAGATACGCAGTATTTT
CDR3aa: CAISEALGTDTQYF

j_gene: TRBJ2-2
d_gene: -
abundance: -
v_gene: TRBV2
CDR3nt: TGTGCCAGCAGTGAAGAAAGTACTAGTCTAGCCGGGGAGCTGTTTTTT
CDR3aa: CASSEESTSLAGELFF

j_gene: TRBJ2-1
d_gene: -
abundance: -
v_gene: TRBV19
CDR3nt: TGTGCCAGTAGTATAGTCGGTTCCCTCTACAATGAGCAGTTCTTC
CDR3aa: CASSIVGSLYNEQFF

j_gene: TRBJ2-3
d_gene: TRBD1
abundance: -
v_gene: TRBV27
CDR3nt: TGTGCCAGCCGAGACAGGGCTCTTACAGATACGCAGTATTTT
CDR3aa: CASRDRALTDTQYF

j_gene: TRBJ1-1
d_gene: -
abundance: -
v_gene: TRBV6-5
CDR3nt: TGTGCCAGCAGTCGTCAGGGGCTGTACACTGAAGCTTTCTTT
CDR3aa: CASSRQGLYTEAFF

j_gene: TRBJ1-5
d_gene: -
abundance: -
v_gene: TRBV21-1
CDR3nt: TGTGCCAGCAGCAAAGTTCCTATCAATCAGCCCCAGCATTTT
CDR3aa: CASSKVPINQPQHF

j_gene: TRBJ1-6
d_gene: -
abundance: few
v_gene: TRBV10-2
CDR3nt: TGCGCCAGCAGTGAGAACAGGAATTCACCCCTCCACTTT
CDR3aa: CASSENRNSPLHF

j_gene: TRBJ1-3
d_gene: -
abundance: few
v_gene: TRBV5-1
CDR3nt: TGCGCCAGCAAGGAGGGAACGGGCTCTGGAAACACCATATATTTT
CDR3aa: CASKEGTGSGNTIYF

j_gene: TRBJ1-2
d_gene: TRBD1
abundance: -
v_gene: TRBV6-5
CDR3nt: TGTGCCAGCAGTTCGGCAGGGGGCGCCGCGAGGGGCTACACCTTC
CDR3aa: CASSSAGGAARGYTF

j_gene: TRBJ2-1
d_gene: TRBD2
abundance: once
v_gene: TRBV5-6
CDR3nt: TGTGCCAGCAGGACTAGCGGGGGGCGAGTCTGGAATGAGCAGTTCTTC
CDR3aa: CASRTSGGRVWNEQFF

j_gene: TRBJ1-2
d_gene: -
abundance: -
v_gene: TRBV21-1
CDR3nt: TGTGCCAGCAGCAACCCCCACCCGAAGCGTCAATTGTTTAAACTATGGCTAGGGAGGTTGGATTTC
CDR3aa: CASSNPHPKRQLFKLWLGRLDF

j_gene: TRBJ2-7
d_gene: -
abundance: few
v_gene: TRBV5-1
CDR3nt: TGCGCCAGCAGCTTGGTTCGCGCGGGGGCTAGGTACGAGCAGTACTTC
CDR3aa: CASSLVRAGARYEQYF

j_gene: TRBJ1-2
d_gene: -
abundance: -
v_gene: TRBV6-5
CDR3nt: TGTGCCAGCAGTTACTCGCAGGGAGGGTTTGGCTACACCTTC
CDR3aa: CASSYSQGGFGYTF

j_gene: TRBJ1-6
d_gene: TRBD1
abundance: -
v_gene: TRBV10-2
CDR3nt: TGCGCCAGCAGTAGGGACAGAAATAATTCACCCCTCCACTTT
CDR3aa: CASSRDRNNSPLHF

j_gene: TRBJ1-2
d_gene: -
abundance: -
v_gene: TRBV18
CDR3nt: TGTGCCAGCTCACCGTCAGGAAACTATGGCTACACCTTC
CDR3aa: CASSPSGNYGYTF

j_gene: TRBJ2-1
d_gene: TRBD2
abundance: -
v_gene: TRBV9
CDR3nt: TGTGCCAGCAGCGCGGGGACTAGCGGGGTCAATGAGCAGTTCTTC
CDR3aa: CASSAGTSGVNEQFF

j_gene: TRBJ2-1
d_gene: -
abundance: -
v_gene: TRBV4-1
CDR3nt: TGCGCCAGCAGCCAAGAAGGGACTGTCAATGAGCAGTTCTTC
CDR3aa: CASSQEGTVNEQFF

j_gene: TRBJ1-4
d_gene: TRBD1
abundance: -
v_gene: TRBV5-1
CDR3nt: TGCGCCAGCAGCTACGTAGGGGGCAGGGATGAAAAACTGTTTTTT
CDR3aa: CASSYVGGRDEKLFF

j_gene: TRBJ2-1
d_gene: TRBD2
abundance: -
v_gene: TRBV29-1
CDR3nt: TGCAGCGTTGATGCGGCGGGAGCCCCCAATGAGCAGTTCTTC
CDR3aa: CSVDAAGAPNEQFF

j_gene: TRBJ2-3
d_gene: -
abundance: -
v_gene: TRBV5-1
CDR3nt: TGCGCCAGCAGCTTGGCCGTTGACACAGGGTCTCAGTATTTT
CDR3aa: CASSLAVDTGSQYF

j_gene: TRBJ2-7
d_gene: TRBD2
abundance: -
v_gene: TRBV5-1
CDR3nt: TGCGCCAGCAGCTTGGAGTGGGGACTAGCTAACGAGCAGTACTTC
CDR3aa: CASSLEWGLANEQYF

j_gene: TRBJ2-7
d_gene: -
abundance: -
v_gene: TRBV5-1
CDR3nt: TGCGCCAGCAGCACCGGACAGAGCTACGAGCAGTACTTC
CDR3aa: CASSTGQSYEQYF

j_gene: TRBJ1-5
d_gene: -
abundance: few
v_gene: TRBV7-2
CDR3nt: TGTGCCAGCAGCCTTACAGGGACCAATCAGCCCCAGCATTTT
CDR3aa: CASSLTGTNQPQHF

j_gene: TRBJ2-3
d_gene: TRBD2
abundance: -
v_gene: TRBV5-4
CDR3nt: TGTGCCAGCAGCCAGCGGGGGAGCACAGATACGCAGTATTTT
CDR3aa: CASSQRGSTDTQYF

j_gene: TRBJ1-2
d_gene: TRBD1
abundance: -
v_gene: TRBV6-5
CDR3nt: TGTGCCAGCACAAGGACAGGGATTTTTTATGGCTACACCTTC
CDR3aa: CASTRTGIFYGYTF

j_gene: TRBJ1-1
d_gene: -
abundance: -
v_gene: TRBV6-5
CDR3nt: TGTGCCAGCAACTCAGGGTTCGGGAACACTGAAGCTTTCTTT
CDR3aa: CASNSGFGNTEAFF

j_gene: TRBJ2-7
d_gene: TRBD1
abundance: -
v_gene: TRBV9
CDR3nt: TGTGCCAGCAGCCCAGCCGGACAGGGGAAAGGCGAGCAGTACTTC
CDR3aa: CASSPAGQGKGEQYF

j_gene: TRBJ1-1
d_gene: TRBD1
abundance: -
v_gene: TRBV2
CDR3nt: TGTGCCAGCAGTGACCTGGACAGGGGTGACACTGAAGCTTTCTTT
CDR3aa: CASSDLDRGDTEAFF

j_gene: TRBJ1-1
d_gene: TRBD1
abundance: -
v_gene: TRBV6-5
CDR3nt: TGTGCCAGCAGCCAGACAGGGCTAATGGCTTTCTTT
CDR3aa: CASSQTGLMAFF

j_gene: TRBJ1-1
d_gene: -
abundance: few
v_gene: TRBV6-5
CDR3nt: TGTGCCAGCAGGCCGAACAGGGATGGTGAAGCTTTCTTT
CDR3aa: CASRPNRDGEAFF

j_gene: TRBJ2-7
d_gene: -
abundance: -
v_gene: TRBV7-5
CDR3nt: TGTGTCAGAAGCGCGACTAGCGCGAGCGCCTACGAGCAGTACTTC
CDR3aa: CVRSATSASAYEQYF

j_gene: TRBJ1-3
d_gene: TRBD1
abundance: many
v_gene: TRBV2
CDR3nt: TGTGCCAGCAGTCAACAGGGGGCTGGTGGAAACACCATATATTTT
CDR3aa: CASSQQGAGGNTIYF

j_gene: TRBJ1-3
d_gene: TRBD1
abundance: -
v_gene: TRBV18
CDR3nt: TGTGCCAGCTCACGGGACAGGTCAACTGGAAACACCATATATTTT
CDR3aa: CASSRDRSTGNTIYF

j_gene: TRBJ2-7
d_gene: TRBD2
abundance: -
v_gene: TRBV5-1
CDR3nt: TGCGCCAGCAGCTTGGCCGGGGGGAACGAGCAGTACTTC
CDR3aa: CASSLAGGNEQYF

j_gene: TRBJ1-5
d_gene: TRBD1
abundance: -
v_gene: TRBV7-8
CDR3nt: TGTGCCAGCAGCCCACTAAGGACAGGGTCGTTGGAGCCCCAGCATTTT
CDR3aa: CASSPLRTGSLEPQHF

j_gene: TRBJ2-5
d_gene: -
abundance: -
v_gene: TRBV5-4
CDR3nt: TGTGCCAGCAGCTCGCCCGGGACACTCCAAGAGACCCAGTACTTC
CDR3aa: CASSSPGTLQETQYF

j_gene: TRBJ1-6
d_gene: -
abundance: few
v_gene: TRBV30
CDR3nt: TGTGCCTGGAGTGGTCGGGTGGCCTATAATTCACCCCTCCACTTT
CDR3aa: CAWSGRVAYNSPLHF

j_gene: TRBJ2-2
d_gene: -
abundance: -
v_gene: TRBV5-1
CDR3nt: TGCGCCAGCAGCTTGGTAACAGGGACCGGGGAGCTGTTTTTT
CDR3aa: CASSLVTGTGELFF

j_gene: TRBJ1-6
d_gene: -
abundance: -
v_gene: TRBV14
CDR3nt: TGTGCCAGCAGCCAAGATCTTTCAGGGGCACCCCTCCACTTT
CDR3aa: CASSQDLSGAPLHF

j_gene: TRBJ2-1
d_gene: TRBD1
abundance: -
v_gene: TRBV6-6
CDR3nt: TGTGCCAGCAGTGGGACAGGGCACACGACAGGCAATGAGCAGTTCTTC
CDR3aa: CASSGTGHTTGNEQFF

j_gene: TRBJ1-1
d_gene: -
abundance: -
v_gene: TRBV7-9
CDR3nt: TGTGCCAGCAGCGGCGGGGCGGGGAACACTGAAGCTTTCTTT
CDR3aa: CASSGGAGNTEAFF

j_gene: TRBJ2-2
d_gene: TRBD2
abundance: -
v_gene: TRBV20-1
CDR3nt: TGCAGTGCTAGTCGAGCGGGGGGGCGTTCCACCGGGGAGCTGTTTTTT
CDR3aa: CSASRAGGRSTGELFF

j_gene: TRBJ1-6
d_gene: -
abundance: few
v_gene: TRBV3-1/TRBV3-2
CDR3nt: TGTGCCAGCAGCCAGGGGGCAGAATCACCCCTCCACTTT
CDR3aa: CASSQGAESPLHF

j_gene: TRBJ2-1
d_gene: TRBD2
abundance: -
v_gene: TRBV2
CDR3nt: TGTGCCAGCCGCAGACTAGCGGGGGGAATGGATGAGCAGTTCTTC
CDR3aa: CASRRLAGGMDEQFF

j_gene: TRBJ2-3
d_gene: -
abundance: -
v_gene: TRBV7-7
CDR3nt: TGTGCCAGCAGCACCGACACCACAGATACGCAGTATTTT
CDR3aa: CASSTDTTDTQYF